This TCR beta chain comes out of a study of OX40 agonist ivuxolimab in advanced cancers. The assay was immunoSEQ multiplex PCR, and TCRdb's table has in-frame clones only and misses some. The data show approximately 84,000 clones, over 80% seen once. CDR1 and CDR2 (germline): SGDLS, YYNGEE. V was clipped by 4 bases and J by 8 bases; unmatched bases: 7. This CDR3 is 16 amino acids long. Cycle 7 day 1, cycle 4 day 1, and baseline were the timepoints at which blood was sampled. V and J are TRBV9 and TRBJ2-1; 15 nucleotides align to TRBD2. Material: CD4+ or CD8+ T cells sorted from blood, obtained in a trial of the OX40 agonist ivuxolimab. The TCR sequence derives from an adult with an advanced solid tumor such as melanoma, head and neck, liver or kidney cancer. The CDR3: CASSPGLAGGWDEQFF. The CDR3 nucleotides read TGTGCCAGCAGCCCGGGACTAGCGGGAGGCTGGGATGAGCAGTTCTTC. The variable domain in full, with the rest retrieved from reference TRBV9 and TRBJ2-1, is DSGVTQTPKHLITATGQRVTLRCSPRSGDLSVYWYQQSLDQGLQFLIQYYNGEERAKGNILERFSAQQFPDLHSELNLSSLELGDSALYFCASSPGLAGGWDEQFFGPGTRLTVL.